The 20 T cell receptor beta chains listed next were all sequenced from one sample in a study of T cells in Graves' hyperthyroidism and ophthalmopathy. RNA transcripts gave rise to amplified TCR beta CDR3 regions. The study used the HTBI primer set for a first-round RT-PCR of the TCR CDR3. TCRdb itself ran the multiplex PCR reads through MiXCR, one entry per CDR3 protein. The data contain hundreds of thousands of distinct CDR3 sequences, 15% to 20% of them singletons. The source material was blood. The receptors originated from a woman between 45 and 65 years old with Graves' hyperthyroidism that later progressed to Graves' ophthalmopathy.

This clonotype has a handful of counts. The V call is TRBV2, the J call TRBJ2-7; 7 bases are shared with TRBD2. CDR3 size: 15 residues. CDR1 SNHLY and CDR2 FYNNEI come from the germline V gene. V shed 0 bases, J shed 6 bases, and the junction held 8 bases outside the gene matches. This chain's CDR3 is CASSEARQRGAEQYF. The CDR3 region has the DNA TGTGCCAGCAGTGAAGCAAGGCAGCGGGGAGCCGAGCAGTACTTC. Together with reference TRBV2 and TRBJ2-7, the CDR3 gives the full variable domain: EPEVTQTPSHQVTQMGQEVILRCVPISNHLYFYWYRQILGQKVEFLVSFYNNEISEKSEIFDDQFSVERPDGSNFTLKIRSTKLEDSAMYFCASSEARQRGAEQYFGPGTRLTVT.

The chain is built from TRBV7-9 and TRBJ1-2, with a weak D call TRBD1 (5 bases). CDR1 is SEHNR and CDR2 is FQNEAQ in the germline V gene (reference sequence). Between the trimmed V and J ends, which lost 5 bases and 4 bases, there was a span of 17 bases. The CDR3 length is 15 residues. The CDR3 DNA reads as TGTGCCAGCAGCCTTCGGACACGGGCGGGCTATGGCTACACCTTC. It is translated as CASSLRTRAGYGYTF.

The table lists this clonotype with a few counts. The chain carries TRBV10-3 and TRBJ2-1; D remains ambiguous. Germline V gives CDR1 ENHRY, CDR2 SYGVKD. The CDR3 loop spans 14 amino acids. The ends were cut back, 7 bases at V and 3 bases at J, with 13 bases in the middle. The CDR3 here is CAIMFSDVYNEQFF. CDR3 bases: TGTGCCATCATGTTTTCCGACGTCTACAATGAGCAGTTCTTC.

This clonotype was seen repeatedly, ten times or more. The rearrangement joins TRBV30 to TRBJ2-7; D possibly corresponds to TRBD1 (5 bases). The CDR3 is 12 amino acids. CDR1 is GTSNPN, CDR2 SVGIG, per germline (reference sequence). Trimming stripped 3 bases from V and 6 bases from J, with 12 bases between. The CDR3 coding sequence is TGTGCCTGGAGGTGGTCTGGGGCCGAGCAGTACTTC. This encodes CAWRWSGAEQYF.

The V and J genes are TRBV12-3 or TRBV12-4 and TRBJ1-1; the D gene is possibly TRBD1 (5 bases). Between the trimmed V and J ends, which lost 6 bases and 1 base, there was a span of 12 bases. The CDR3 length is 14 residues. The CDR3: CASRRGTQNTEAFF. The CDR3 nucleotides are TGTGCCAGCAGGAGAGGGACGCAGAACACTGAAGCTTTCTTT.

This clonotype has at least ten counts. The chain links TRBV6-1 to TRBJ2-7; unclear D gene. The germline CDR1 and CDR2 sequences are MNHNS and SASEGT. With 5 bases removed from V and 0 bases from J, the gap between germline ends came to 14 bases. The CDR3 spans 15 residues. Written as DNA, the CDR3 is TGTGCCAGCAGTTACGTTAGCATTTTCTCCTACGAGCAGTACTTC. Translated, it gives CASSYVSIFSYEQYF.

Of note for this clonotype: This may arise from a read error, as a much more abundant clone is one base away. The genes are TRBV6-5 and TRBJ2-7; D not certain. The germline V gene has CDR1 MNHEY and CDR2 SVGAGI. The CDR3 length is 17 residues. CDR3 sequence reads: CDSSYSRQDQGTYEQYF. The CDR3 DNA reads TGTGACAGCAGTTACTCCAGGCAGGACCAAGGGACCTACGAGCAGTACTTC.

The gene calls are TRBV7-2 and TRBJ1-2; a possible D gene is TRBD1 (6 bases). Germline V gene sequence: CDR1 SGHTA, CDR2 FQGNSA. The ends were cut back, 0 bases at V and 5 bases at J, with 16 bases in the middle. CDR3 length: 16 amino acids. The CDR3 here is CASSLAPTGHGYGYTF. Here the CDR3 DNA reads TGTGCCAGCAGCTTAGCCCCTACGGGACACGGATATGGCTACACCTTC.

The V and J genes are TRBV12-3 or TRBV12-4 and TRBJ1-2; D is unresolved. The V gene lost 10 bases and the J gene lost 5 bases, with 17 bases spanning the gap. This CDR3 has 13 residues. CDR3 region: CATGTEPTYGYTF. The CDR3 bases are TGTGCCACCGGTACAGAACCTACTTATGGCTACACCTTC.

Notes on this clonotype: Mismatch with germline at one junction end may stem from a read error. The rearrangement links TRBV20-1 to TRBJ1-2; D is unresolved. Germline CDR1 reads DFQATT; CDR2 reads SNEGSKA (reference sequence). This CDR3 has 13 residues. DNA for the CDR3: TGCAGTGTTAGAGAGGCGGGAAACTATGGCTACACCTTC. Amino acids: CSVREAGNYGYTF.

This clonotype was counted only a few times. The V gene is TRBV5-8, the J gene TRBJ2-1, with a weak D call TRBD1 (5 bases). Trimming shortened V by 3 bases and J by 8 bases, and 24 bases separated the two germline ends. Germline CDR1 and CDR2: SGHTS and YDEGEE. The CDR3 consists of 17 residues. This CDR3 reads CASSSPTPMQGGDEQFF. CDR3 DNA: TGTGCCAGCAGCTCTCCTACCCCGATGCAGGGTGGGGATGAGCAGTTCTTC.

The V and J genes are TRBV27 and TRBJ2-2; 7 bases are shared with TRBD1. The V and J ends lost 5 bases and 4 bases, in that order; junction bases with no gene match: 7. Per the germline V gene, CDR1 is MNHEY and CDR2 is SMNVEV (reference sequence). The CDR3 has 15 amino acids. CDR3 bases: TGTGCCAGCAGTGCTCCCACAGGGGCCACCGGGGAGCTGTTTTTT. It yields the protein CASSAPTGATGELFF.

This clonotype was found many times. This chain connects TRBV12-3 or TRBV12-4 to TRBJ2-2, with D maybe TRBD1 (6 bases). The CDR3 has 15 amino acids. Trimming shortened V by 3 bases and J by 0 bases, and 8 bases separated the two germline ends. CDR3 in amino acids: CASSLGAPNTGELFF. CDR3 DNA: TGTGCCAGCAGTTTGGGGGCGCCGAACACCGGGGAGCTGTTTTTT.

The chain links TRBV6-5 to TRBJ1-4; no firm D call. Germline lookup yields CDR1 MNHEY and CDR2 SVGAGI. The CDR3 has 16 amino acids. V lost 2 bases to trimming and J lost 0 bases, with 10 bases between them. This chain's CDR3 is CASSYNQASTNEKLFF. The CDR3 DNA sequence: TGTGCCAGCAGTTACAATCAGGCATCAACTAATGAAAAACTGTTTTTT.

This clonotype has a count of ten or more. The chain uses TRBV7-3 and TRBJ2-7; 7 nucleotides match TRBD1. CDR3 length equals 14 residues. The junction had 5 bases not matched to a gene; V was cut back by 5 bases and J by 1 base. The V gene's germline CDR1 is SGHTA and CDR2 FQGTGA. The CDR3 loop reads CASSPTGDSYEQYF. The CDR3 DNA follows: TGTGCCAGCAGCCCCACAGGGGATTCCTACGAGCAGTACTTC.

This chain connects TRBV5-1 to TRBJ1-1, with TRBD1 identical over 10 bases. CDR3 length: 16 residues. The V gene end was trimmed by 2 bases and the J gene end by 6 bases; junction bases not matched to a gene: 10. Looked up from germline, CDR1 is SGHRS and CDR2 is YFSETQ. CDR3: CASSFNGQGVGSEAFF. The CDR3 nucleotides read TGCGCCAGCAGCTTCAATGGACAGGGGGTAGGCTCTGAAGCTTTCTTT.

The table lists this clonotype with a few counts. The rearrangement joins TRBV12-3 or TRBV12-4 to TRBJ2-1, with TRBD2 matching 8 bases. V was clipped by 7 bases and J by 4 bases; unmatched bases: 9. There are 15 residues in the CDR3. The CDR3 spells CASTGGSGVYNEQFF. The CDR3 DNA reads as TGTGCCAGCACCGGGGGTAGCGGGGTTTACAATGAGCAGTTCTTC.

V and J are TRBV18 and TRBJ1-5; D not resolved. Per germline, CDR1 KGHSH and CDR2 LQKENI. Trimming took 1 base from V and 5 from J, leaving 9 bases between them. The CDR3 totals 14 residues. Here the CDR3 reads CASSPRADYQPQHF. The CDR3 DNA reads TGTGCCAGCTCACCACGGGCGGATTATCAGCCCCAGCATTTT.

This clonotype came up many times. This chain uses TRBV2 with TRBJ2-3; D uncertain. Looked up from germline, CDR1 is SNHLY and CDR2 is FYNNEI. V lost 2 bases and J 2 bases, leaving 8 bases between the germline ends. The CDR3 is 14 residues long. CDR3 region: CASSESRLTDTQYF. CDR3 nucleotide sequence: TGTGCCAGCAGTGAAAGCCGTCTCACAGATACGCAGTATTTT.

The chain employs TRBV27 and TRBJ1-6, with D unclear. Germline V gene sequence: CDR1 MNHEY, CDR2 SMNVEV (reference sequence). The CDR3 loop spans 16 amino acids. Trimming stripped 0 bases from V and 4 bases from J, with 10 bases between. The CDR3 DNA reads TGTGCCAGCAGTTTATCGAGCAGAGGGTATAATTCACCCCTCCACTTT. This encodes CASSLSSRGYNSPLHF.